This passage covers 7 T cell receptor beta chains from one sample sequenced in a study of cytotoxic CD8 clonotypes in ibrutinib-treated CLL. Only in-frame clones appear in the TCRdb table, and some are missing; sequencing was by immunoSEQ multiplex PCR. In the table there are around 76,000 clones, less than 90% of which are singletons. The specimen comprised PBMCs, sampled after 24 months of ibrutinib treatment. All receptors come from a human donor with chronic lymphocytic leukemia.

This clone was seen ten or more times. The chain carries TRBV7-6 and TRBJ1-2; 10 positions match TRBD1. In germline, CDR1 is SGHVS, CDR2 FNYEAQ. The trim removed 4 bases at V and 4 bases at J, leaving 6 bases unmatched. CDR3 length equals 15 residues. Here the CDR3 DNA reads TGTGCCAGCAGCTCGGCAGGGACAGGGGCCTATGGCTACACCTTC. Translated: CASSSAGTGAYGYTF.

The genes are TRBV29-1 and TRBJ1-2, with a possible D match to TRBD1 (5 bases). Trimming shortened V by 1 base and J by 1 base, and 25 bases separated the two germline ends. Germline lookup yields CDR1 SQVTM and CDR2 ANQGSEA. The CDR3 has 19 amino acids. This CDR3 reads CSVEGGTKIGQQINYGYTF. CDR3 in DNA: TGCAGCGTTGAAGGGGGCACCAAGATCGGGCAGCAAATTAACTATGGCTACACCTTC.

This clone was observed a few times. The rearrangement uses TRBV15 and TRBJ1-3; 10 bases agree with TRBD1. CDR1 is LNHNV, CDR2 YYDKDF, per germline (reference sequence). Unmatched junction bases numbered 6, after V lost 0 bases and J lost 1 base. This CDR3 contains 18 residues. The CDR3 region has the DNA TGTGCCACCAGCAGAGATGGGGGGACAGGGGTTTCTGGAAACACCATATATTTT. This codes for CATSRDGGTGVSGNTIYF.

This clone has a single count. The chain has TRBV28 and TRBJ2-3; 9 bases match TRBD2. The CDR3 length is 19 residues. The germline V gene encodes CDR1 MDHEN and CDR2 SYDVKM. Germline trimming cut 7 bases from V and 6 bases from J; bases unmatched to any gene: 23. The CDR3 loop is CASTPWGLGSGRTKDTQYF. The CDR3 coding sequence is TGTGCCAGCACCCCCTGGGGGTTGGGGAGCGGGAGGACGAAGGATACGCAGTATTTT.

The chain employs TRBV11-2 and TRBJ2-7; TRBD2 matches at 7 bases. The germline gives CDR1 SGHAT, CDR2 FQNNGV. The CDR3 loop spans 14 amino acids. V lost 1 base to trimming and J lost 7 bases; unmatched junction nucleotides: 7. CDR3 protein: CASSLARGSGEQYF. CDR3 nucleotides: TGTGCCAGCAGCTTAGCCCGCGGGAGCGGGGAGCAGTACTTC.

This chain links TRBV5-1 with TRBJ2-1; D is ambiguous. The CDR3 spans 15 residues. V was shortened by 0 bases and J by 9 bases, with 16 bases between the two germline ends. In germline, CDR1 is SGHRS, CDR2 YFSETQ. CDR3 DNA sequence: TGCGCCAGCAGCTTGGCGGCTAGTGGTCACGGTGAGCAGTTCTTC. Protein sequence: CASSLAASGHGEQFF.

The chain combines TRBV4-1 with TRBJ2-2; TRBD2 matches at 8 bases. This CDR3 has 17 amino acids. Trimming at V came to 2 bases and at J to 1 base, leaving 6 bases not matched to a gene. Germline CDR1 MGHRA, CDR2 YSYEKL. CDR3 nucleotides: TGCGCCAGCAGCCAACCGCTAGCGGGCATGAACACCGGGGAGCTGTTTTTT. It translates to CASSQPLAGMNTGELFF.